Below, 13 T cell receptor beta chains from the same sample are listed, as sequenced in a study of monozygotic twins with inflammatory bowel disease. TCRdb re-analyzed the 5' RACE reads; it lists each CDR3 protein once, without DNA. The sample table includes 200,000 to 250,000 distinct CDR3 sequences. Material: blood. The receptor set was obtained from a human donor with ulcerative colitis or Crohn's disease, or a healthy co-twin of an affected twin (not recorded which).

CDR3 sequence reads: CASSIEGSYEQYF. The rearrangement links TRBV6-6 to TRBJ2-7. The CDR3 runs to 13 residues. Germline V gives CDR1 MNHNY, CDR2 SVGAGI (reference sequence).

This CDR3 reads CASSLAPGALGTQYF. The gene calls are TRBV7-2 and TRBJ2-3; the TRBD2 assignment by TCRdb is unverifiable without DNA. The CDR3 is 15 residues long. Germline CDR1 is SGHTA and CDR2 is FQGNSA.

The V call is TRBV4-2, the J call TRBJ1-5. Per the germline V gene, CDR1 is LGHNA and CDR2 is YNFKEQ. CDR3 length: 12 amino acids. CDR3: CASSQEGQPQHF.

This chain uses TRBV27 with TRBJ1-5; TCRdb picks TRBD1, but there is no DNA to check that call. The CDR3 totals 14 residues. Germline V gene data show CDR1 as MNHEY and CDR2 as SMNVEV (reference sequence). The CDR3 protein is CASSPQAGNQPQHF.

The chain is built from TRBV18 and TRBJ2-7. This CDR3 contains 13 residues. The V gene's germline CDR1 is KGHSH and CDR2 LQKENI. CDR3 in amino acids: CASSPAYTYEQYF.

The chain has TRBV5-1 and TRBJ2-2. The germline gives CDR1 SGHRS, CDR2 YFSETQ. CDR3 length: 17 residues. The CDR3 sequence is CASSLANVAANTGELFF. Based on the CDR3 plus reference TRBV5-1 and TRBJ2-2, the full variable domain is KAGVTQTPRYLIKTRGQQVTLSCSPISGHRSVSWYQQTPGQGLQFLFEYFSETQRNKGNFPGRFSGRQFSNSRSEMNVSTLELGDSALYLCASSLANVAANTGELFFGEGSRLTVL.

CDR3 protein: CASSPGTGGNEQFF. The V gene is TRBV18, the J gene TRBJ2-1; the TCRdb D gene call, TRBD1, has no DNA to confirm it. Per germline, CDR1 KGHSH and CDR2 LQKENI. The CDR3 contains 14 residues.

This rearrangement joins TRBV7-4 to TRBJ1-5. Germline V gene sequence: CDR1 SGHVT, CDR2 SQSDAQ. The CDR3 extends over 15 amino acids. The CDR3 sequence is CASSLRRQGYQPQHF.

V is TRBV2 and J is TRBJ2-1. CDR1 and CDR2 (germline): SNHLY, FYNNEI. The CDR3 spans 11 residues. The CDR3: CASRSNNEQFF. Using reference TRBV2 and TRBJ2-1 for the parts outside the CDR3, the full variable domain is EPEVTQTPSHQVTQMGQEVILRCVPISNHLYFYWYRQILGQKVEFLVSFYNNEISEKSEIFDDQFSVERPDGSNFTLKIRSTKLEDSAMYFCASRSNNEQFFGPGTRLTVL.

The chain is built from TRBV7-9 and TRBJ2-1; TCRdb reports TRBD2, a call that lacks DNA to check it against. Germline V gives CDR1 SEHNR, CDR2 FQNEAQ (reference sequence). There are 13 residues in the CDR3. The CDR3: CASSLQLPNEQFF.

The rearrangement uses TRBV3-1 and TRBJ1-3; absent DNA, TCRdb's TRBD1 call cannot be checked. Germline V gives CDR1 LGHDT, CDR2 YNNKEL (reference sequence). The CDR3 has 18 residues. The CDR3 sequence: CASSQGAGQGVFGNTIYF.

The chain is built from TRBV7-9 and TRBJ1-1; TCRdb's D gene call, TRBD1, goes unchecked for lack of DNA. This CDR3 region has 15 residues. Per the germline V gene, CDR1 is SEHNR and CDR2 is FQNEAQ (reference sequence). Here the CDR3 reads CASSGLGRMNTEAFF.

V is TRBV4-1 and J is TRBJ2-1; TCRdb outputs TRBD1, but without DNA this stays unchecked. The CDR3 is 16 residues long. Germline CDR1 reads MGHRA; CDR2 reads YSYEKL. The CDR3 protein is CASSHPEGVLFFEQFF.